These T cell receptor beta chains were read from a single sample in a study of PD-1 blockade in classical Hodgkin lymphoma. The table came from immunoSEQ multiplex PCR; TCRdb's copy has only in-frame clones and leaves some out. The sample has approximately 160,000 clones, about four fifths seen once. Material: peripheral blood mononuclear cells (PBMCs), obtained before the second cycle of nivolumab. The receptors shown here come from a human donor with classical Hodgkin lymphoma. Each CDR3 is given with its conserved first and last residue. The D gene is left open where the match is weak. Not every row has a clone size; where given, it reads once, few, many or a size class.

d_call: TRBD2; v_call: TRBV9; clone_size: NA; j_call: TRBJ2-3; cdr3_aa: CASSSLAGMADTQYF; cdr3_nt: TGTGCCAGCAGCTCTCTAGCGGGGATGGCAGATACGCAGTATTTT
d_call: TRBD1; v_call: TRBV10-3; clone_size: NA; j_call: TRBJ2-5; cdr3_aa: CATRDSPEETQYF; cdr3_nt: TGTGCCACCCGGGACAGTCCCGAAGAGACCCAGTACTTC
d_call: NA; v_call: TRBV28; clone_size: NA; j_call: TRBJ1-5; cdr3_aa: CASRSPINQPQHF; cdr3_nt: TGTGCCAGCAGGTCCCCGATAAATCAGCCCCAGCATTTT
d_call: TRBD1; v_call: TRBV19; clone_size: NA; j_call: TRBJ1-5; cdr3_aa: CASSTPPGTVNQPQHF; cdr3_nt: TGTGCCAGTAGTACGCCGCCAGGGACAGTCAATCAGCCCCAGCATTTT
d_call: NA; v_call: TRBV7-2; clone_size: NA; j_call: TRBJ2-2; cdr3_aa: CATPISAGMNTGELFF; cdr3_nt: TGTGCCACCCCAATTAGTGCGGGGATGAACACCGGGGAGCTGTTTTTT
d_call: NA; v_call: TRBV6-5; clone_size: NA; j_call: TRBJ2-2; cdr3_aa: CASSQSGNTGELFF; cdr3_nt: TGTGCCAGCAGTCAGAGCGGAAACACCGGGGAGCTGTTTTTT
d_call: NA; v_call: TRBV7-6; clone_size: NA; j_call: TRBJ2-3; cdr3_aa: CASSLAPGPVTDTQYF; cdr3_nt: TGTGCCAGCAGCTTAGCGCCGGGACCGGTCACAGATACGCAGTATTTT
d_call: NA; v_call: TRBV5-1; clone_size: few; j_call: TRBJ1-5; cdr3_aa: CASSLGFLGGGQPQHF; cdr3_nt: TGCGCCAGCAGCTTGGGGTTTTTGGGAGGTGGGCAGCCCCAGCATTTT
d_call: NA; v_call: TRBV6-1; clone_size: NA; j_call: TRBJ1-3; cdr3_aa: CASSITTGNTIYF; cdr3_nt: TGTGCCAGCAGTATAACTACAGGAAACACCATATATTTT
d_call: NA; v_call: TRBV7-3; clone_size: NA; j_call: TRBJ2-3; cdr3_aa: CASGQGLRTDTQYF; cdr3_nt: TGTGCCTCAGGTCAGGGCCTAAGGACAGATACGCAGTATTTT
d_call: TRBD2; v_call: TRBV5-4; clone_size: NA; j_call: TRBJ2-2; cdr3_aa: CASSLTSGDTGELFF; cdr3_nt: TGTGCCAGCAGCTTGACTAGCGGTGACACCGGGGAGCTGTTTTTT
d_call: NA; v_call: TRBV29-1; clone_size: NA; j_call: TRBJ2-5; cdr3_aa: CSAFGRSTGRETQYF; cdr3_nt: TGCAGCGCCTTTGGCCGATCGACAGGGAGGGAGACCCAGTACTTC
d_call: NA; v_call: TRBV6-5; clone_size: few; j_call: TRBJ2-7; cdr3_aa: CATFRGTGEQYF; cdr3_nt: TGTGCCACGTTCAGGGGTACGGGGGAGCAGTACTTC
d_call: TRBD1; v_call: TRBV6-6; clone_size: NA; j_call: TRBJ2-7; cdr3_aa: CASSTGARYEQYF; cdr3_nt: TGTGCCAGCAGTACAGGGGCAAGGTACGAGCAGTACTTC
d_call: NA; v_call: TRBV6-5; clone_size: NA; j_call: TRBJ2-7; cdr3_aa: CASSHPYPLYEQYF; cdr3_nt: TGTGCCAGCAGTCACCCCTATCCCCTCTACGAGCAGTACTTC
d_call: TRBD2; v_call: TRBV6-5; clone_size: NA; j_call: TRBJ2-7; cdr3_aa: CASKGTSAGEQYF; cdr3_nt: TGTGCCAGCAAAGGGACTAGCGCCGGCGAGCAGTACTTC
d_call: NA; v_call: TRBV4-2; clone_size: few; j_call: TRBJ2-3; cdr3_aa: CASSQDKMAGLTDTQYF; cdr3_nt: TGTGCCAGCAGCCAAGATAAGATGGCGGGGCTCACAGATACGCAGTATTTT
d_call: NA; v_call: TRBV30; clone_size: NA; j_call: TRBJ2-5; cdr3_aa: CAWSLGGAGVETQYF; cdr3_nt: TGTGCCTGGAGTCTAGGGGGGGCTGGGGTAGAGACCCAGTACTTC
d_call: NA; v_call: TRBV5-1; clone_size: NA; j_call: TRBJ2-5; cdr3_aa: CASRPTDGAQYF; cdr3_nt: TGCGCCAGCAGGCCAACAGATGGCGCCCAGTACTTC
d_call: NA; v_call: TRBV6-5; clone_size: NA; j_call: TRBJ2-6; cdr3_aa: CASSYSYSSGANVLTF; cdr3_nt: TGTGCCAGCAGTTACTCATACAGCTCTGGGGCCAACGTCCTGACTTTC
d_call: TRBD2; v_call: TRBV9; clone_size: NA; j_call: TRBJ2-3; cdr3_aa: CASSLSGRETDTQYF; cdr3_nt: TGTGCCAGCAGCCTTAGCGGGAGAGAGACAGATACGCAGTATTTT
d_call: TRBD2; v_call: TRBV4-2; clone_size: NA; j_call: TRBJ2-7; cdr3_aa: CASSLGLAGAEQYF; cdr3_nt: TGTGCCAGCAGCCTAGGACTAGCGGGAGCCGAGCAGTACTTC